This T cell receptor (beta chain) originates from a study of T cell changes during pregnancy in multiple sclerosis. Profiled with immunoSEQ multiplex PCR; TCRdb holds only in-frame clones, not every one. In the table there are around 52,000 clones, approximately 87% of which are singletons. The CDR3 spans 16 residues. The germline V gene encodes CDR1 SGHTA and CDR2 FQGNSA. Trimming at V came to 1 base and at J to 5 bases, leaving 1 base not matched to a gene. Sequenced material: peripheral blood from another person, used as feeder cells. The chain joins TRBV7-2 to TRBJ2-3; 15 bases line up with TRBD2. The TCR was taken from a human donor whose cells served as feeder cells for cultures in a pregnancy study. CDR3 amino acids: CASSLVGLAGGDTQYF. CDR3 in DNA: TGTGCCAGCAGCTTAGTGGGACTAGCGGGAGGAGATACGCAGTATTTT.